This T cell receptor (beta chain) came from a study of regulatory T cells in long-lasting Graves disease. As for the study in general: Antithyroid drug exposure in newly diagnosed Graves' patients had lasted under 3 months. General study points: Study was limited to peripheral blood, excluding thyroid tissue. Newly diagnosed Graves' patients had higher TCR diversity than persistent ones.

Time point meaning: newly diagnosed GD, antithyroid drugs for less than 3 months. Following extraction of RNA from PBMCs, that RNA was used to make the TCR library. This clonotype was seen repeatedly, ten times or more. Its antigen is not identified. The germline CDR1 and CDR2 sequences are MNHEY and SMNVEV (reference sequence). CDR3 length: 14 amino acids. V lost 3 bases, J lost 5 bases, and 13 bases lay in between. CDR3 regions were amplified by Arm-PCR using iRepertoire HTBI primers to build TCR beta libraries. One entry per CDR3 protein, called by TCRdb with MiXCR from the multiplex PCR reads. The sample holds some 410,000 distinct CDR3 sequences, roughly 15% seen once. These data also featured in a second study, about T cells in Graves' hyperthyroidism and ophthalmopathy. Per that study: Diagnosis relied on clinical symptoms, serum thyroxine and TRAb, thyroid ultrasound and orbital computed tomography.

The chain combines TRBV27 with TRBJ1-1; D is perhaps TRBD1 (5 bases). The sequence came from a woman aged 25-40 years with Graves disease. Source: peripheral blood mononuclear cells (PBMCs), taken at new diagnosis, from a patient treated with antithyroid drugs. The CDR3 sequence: CASSFSGRGTEAFF. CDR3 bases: TGTGCCAGCAGTTTTTCGGGGCGAGGAACTGAAGCTTTCTTT.